This T cell receptor beta chain derives from a study of Ad26.COV2.S vaccination and SARS-CoV-2 variants. Study summary: It was the COV1001 Ad26.COV2.S trial arm that included the donor. Intramuscular Ad26.COV2.S at 5x10^10 or 1x10^11 viral particles. Study-wide findings and caveats: Placebo recipients had lower spike-specific TCR breadth than vaccine recipients.

Details on this clone: What it recognizes is unknown.

Documented treatment: 15 to 20 received Ad26.COV2.S at low or high dose, single or two shots; about five received placebo; per-sample allocation not given. Following the first vaccine or placebo injection, samples were taken on day 63. Vaccine was an Ad26 vector expressing Wuhan-strain SARS-CoV-2 spike. Germline lookup yields CDR1 LGHDT and CDR2 YNNKEL (reference sequence). V lost 0 bases to trimming and J lost 9 bases; unmatched junction nucleotides: 2. The CDR3 extends over 13 amino acids. Using immunoSEQ multiplex PCR, the repertoire was profiled, and TCRdb retains in-frame clones only, with some absent. The sample has more than 300,000 clones, about 89% seen once.

Source: peripheral blood, taken in a trial of Ad26.COV2.S vaccine versus placebo. The chain combines TRBV3-1 (or the pseudogene TRBV3-2) with TRBJ2-1; 7 nucleotides line up with TRBD2. This sequence originates from a person aged 18 to 65 who received the Ad26.COV2.S COVID-19 vaccine or a placebo. CDR3 DNA sequence: TGTGCCAGCAGCCAAGATCCGGGGGGTGAGCAGTTCTTC. Encoded protein: CASSQDPGGEQFF.